These T cell receptor beta chains were read from a single sample in a study of blood T cell repertoires in COVID-19. The data were produced by immunoSEQ multiplex PCR, yet TCRdb's version contains in-frame clones alone and is incomplete. The top ten clones hold roughly a sixth of a sample with 15,000 to 20,000 clones, roughly 86% of them seen once. The sequenced material came from peripheral blood. These receptors came from a man in his 70s with acute or convalescent COVID-19. Both conserved end residues are trimmed from each CDR3.

j_call: TRBJ2-3
cdr3_length: 13
v_call: TRBV4-3
cdr3_aa: ASSLEPGGTDTQY

j_call: TRBJ2-7
cdr3_length: 11
v_call: TRBV12-3/TRBV12-4
cdr3_aa: ASSWGLDYEQY

j_call: TRBJ1-1
cdr3_length: 15
v_call: TRBV5-6
cdr3_aa: ASSGLDRTQVGTEAF

j_call: TRBJ2-7
cdr3_length: 13
v_call: TRBV25-1
cdr3_aa: ASSPGTAAVGEQY

j_call: TRBJ2-1
cdr3_length: 12
v_call: TRBV7-2
cdr3_aa: ASSRSGGYNEQF

j_call: TRBJ2-7
cdr3_length: 13
v_call: TRBV7-3
cdr3_aa: ASSSSGRLHYEQY

j_call: TRBJ1-5
cdr3_length: 10
v_call: TRBV27
cdr3_aa: ASSFPNQPQH

j_call: TRBJ1-4
cdr3_length: 13
v_call: TRBV5-1
cdr3_aa: ASSLWGQGNEKLF

j_call: TRBJ2-7
cdr3_length: 11
v_call: TRBV7-2
cdr3_aa: ASSLHLGREQY

j_call: TRBJ2-1
cdr3_length: 14
v_call: TRBV5-1
cdr3_aa: ASSFVSDPSYNEQF

j_call: TRBJ2-1
cdr3_length: 14
v_call: TRBV5-4
cdr3_aa: ASSTGLAETYNEQF

j_call: TRBJ2-7
cdr3_length: 12
v_call: TRBV28
cdr3_aa: ASSLIQQRWEQY

j_call: TRBJ2-7
cdr3_length: 12
v_call: TRBV15
cdr3_aa: ATSRRYHRDTKY

j_call: TRBJ2-7
cdr3_length: 13
v_call: TRBV7-9
cdr3_aa: ASSSPGLAGGEQY

j_call: TRBJ2-2
cdr3_length: 12
v_call: TRBV11-3
cdr3_aa: ASRLAGGTGELF

j_call: TRBJ2-5
cdr3_length: 12
v_call: TRBV28
cdr3_aa: ASSPSVDQETQY

j_call: TRBJ2-6
cdr3_length: 16
v_call: TRBV25-1
cdr3_aa: ASSENDRVFSGANVLT

j_call: TRBJ2-7
cdr3_length: 10
v_call: TRBV11-2
cdr3_aa: ASSLDPDEQY

j_call: TRBJ1-4
cdr3_length: 18
v_call: TRBV4-3
cdr3_aa: ASSQEAARAGLTTNEKLF

j_call: TRBJ2-1
cdr3_length: 16
v_call: TRBV7-2
cdr3_aa: ASSLEVASGINYNEQF

j_call: TRBJ1-4
cdr3_length: 14
v_call: TRBV27
cdr3_aa: ASKQGARVFNEKLF

j_call: TRBJ1-2
cdr3_length: 11
v_call: TRBV7-8
cdr3_aa: ASSLWTAHGYT

j_call: TRBJ2-2
cdr3_length: 13
v_call: TRBV7-2
cdr3_aa: ASSRTSGDTGELF

j_call: TRBJ2-2
cdr3_length: 13
v_call: TRBV18
cdr3_aa: ASSLTGILTGELF

j_call: TRBJ2-1
cdr3_length: 12
v_call: TRBV10-2
cdr3_aa: ASSPAGGVNEQF

j_call: TRBJ1-1
cdr3_length: 12
v_call: TRBV11-2
cdr3_aa: ASSRVAGFGEAF

j_call: TRBJ2-7
cdr3_length: 14
v_call: TRBV7-2
cdr3_aa: ASSLGGTLSSYEQY

j_call: TRBJ2-5
cdr3_length: 12
v_call: TRBV7-9
cdr3_aa: ASSTQQGAETQY

j_call: TRBJ1-1
cdr3_length: 12
v_call: TRBV28
cdr3_aa: ASSLTGGNTEAF